Ten or more counts support the clone carrying this T cell receptor beta chain. V shed 5 bases and J shed 0 bases, with 19 bases lying between them. The CDR3 is made up of 16 amino acids. Germline V lookup: CDR1 DFQATT, CDR2 SNEGSKA (reference sequence). TCRdb re-analysed the 5' RACE reads in MiXCR, keeping a single row per CDR3 protein. The sample shows 50,000 to 55,000 distinct CDR3 sequences, about 15% of them seen only once. This sample stems from a study of T cells of healthy individuals. This clonotype was obtained from a human donor in good health. This chain joins TRBV20-1 and TRBJ1-2, with D possibly TRBD1 on 5 matching bases. CDR3 in DNA: TGCAGTGCTCCTCACCTAGGGGACGGGTCTAACTATGGCTACACCTTC. Residues: CSAPHLGDGSNYGYTF.